These T cell receptor beta chains were read from a single sample in a study of T-cell reconstitution after alpha-beta-depleted transplantation in children. TCRdb passed the PCR reads through MiXCR, listing each CDR3 protein once. The data show around 450,000 distinct CDR3 sequences, approximately 42% seen once. The sample here was PBMCs, taken before TCRalphabeta/CD19-depleted stem cell transplant. The origin of the receptors is a girl between 2 and 10 years old with aplastic anemia, due to receive a stem cell transplant. Each CDR3 is given with its conserved first and last residue. A D gene is named only where the DNA matches it firmly. Not all rows give a size; the values are once, few, many and, for expanded clones, a class.

D gene	J gene	clone size	V gene	CDR3 protein	CDR3 DNA
NA	TRBJ2-6	NA	TRBV15	CATSRETGTGANVLTF	TGTGCCACCAGCAGGGAAACAGGGACTGGGGCCAACGTCCTGACTTTC
TRBD2	TRBJ2-5	many	TRBV5-1	CASSSQSGSIETQYF	TGCGCCAGCAGCTCCCAGAGCGGGAGTATAGAGACCCAGTACTTC
NA	TRBJ1-1	NA	TRBV18	CASSPTEARSTEAFF	TGTGCCAGCTCACCGACGGAGGCTCGGAGCACTGAAGCTTTCTTT
NA	TRBJ2-2	NA	TRBV29-1	CSVEETGSNTGELFF	TGCAGCGTTGAAGAGACAGGATCGAACACCGGGGAGCTGTTTTTT
NA	TRBJ1-2	few	TRBV13	CASSLRKGGLGYGYTF	TGTGCCAGCAGCTTAAGGAAGGGGGGGCTCGGCTATGGCTACACCTTC
NA	TRBJ2-7	few	TRBV28	CASSLVVLASYEQYF	TGTGCCAGCAGTTTAGTGGTGCTAGCATCCTACGAGCAGTACTTC
TRBD1	TRBJ2-6	NA	TRBV7-9	CASKGTGSSGANVLTF	TGTGCCAGCAAGGGGACAGGGAGCTCTGGGGCCAACGTCCTGACTTTC
TRBD2	TRBJ2-1	many	TRBV20-1	CSARKASGRSYNEQFF	TGCAGTGCTAGGAAGGCTAGCGGGAGGTCCTACAATGAGCAGTTCTTC
NA	TRBJ1-4	NA	TRBV7-9	CASSPSGLGNEKLFF	TGTGCCAGCAGCCCCTCAGGGTTGGGTAATGAAAAACTGTTTTTT
NA	TRBJ2-3	many	TRBV7-2	CASSPHAGNPIYTQYF	TGTGCCAGCAGCCCACACGCGGGGAACCCCATATATACGCAGTATTTT
TRBD2	TRBJ2-3	many	TRBV20-1	CSATSRREGLHTQYF	TGCAGTGCTACCTCCAGGCGGGAGGGCCTGCATACGCAGTATTTT
TRBD2	TRBJ2-7	NA	TRBV5-1	CASSWGTSGSSEEQYF	TGCGCCAGCAGCTGGGGGACTAGCGGGTCCTCAGAGGAGCAGTACTTC
NA	TRBJ1-4	many	TRBV12-3/TRBV12-4	CASSLGRGNEKLFF	TGTGCCAGCAGTTTAGGCAGGGGAAATGAAAAACTGTTTTTT
TRBD1	TRBJ1-6	few	TRBV7-9	CASVLGQGFYNSPLHF	TGTGCCAGCGTCTTAGGACAGGGGTTTTATAATTCACCCCTCCACTTT
TRBD2	TRBJ2-5	few	TRBV7-2	CASSLGLAMQETQYF	TGTGCCAGCAGCTTGGGACTAGCGATGCAAGAGACCCAGTACTTC
NA	TRBJ2-5	NA	TRBV20-1	CSASEGETQYF	TGCAGTGCTTCAGAGGGGGAGACCCAGTACTTC
NA	TRBJ2-2	many	TRBV7-2	CASSLQTGNTGELFF	TGTGCCAGCAGCTTACAGACAGGGAACACCGGGGAGCTGTTTTTT